This TCR beta chain is from a study of cytomegalovirus exposure and HLA in healthy donors. The study, taken as a whole, reports: Immune exposure information available was restricted to CMV serostatus. Reports described diagnosis of cytomegalovirus status by the classifier as highly specific and sensitive.

J gave up 4 bases and V 1 base, and 3 bases lay outside the gene matches. The CDR3 is 14 residues long. Germline assignment: CDR1 SEHNR and CDR2 FQNEAQ (reference sequence). Of note for this clone: Its antigen is unknown.

Amplification used 60 Vbeta primers and 13 Jbeta primers. The protocol was immunoSEQ multiplex PCR, while the TCRdb copy is restricted to in-frame clones and leaves out a portion. The profile shows 160,000 or so clones, about 69% of them singletons. This sequence joins TRBV7-9 and TRBJ2-7, with TRBD2 identical over 8 bases. The sequence was obtained from a human donor in good health. The specimen sequenced was PBMCs. The CDR3 loop reads CASSLGLAQYEQYF. The CDR3 DNA follows: TGTGCCAGCAGCTTAGGACTAGCGCAATACGAGCAGTACTTC.